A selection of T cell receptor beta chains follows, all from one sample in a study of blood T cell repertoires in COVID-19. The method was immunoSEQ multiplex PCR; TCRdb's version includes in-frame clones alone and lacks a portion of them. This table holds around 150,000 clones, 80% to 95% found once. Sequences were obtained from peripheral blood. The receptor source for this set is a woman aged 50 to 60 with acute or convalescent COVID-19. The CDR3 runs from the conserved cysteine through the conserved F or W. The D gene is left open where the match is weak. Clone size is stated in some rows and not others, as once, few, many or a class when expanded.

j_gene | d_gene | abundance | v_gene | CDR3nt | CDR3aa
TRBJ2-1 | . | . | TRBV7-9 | TGTGCCAGCAGCTTAGTCCGAGATTACAATGAGCAGTTCTTC | CASSLVRDYNEQFF
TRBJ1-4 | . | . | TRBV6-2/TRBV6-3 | TGTGCCAGCACCCCAAAAGGTGGTCCCGGAGGCGAAAAACTGTTTTTT | CASTPKGGPGGEKLFF
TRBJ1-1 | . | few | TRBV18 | TGTGCCAGCTCACCACCGGCCTACACTGAAGCTTTCTTT | CASSPPAYTEAFF
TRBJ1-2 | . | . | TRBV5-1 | TGCGCCAGCAGCTTCTCCGATGGGACAACCATCTATGGCTACACCTTC | CASSFSDGTTIYGYTF
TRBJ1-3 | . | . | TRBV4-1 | TGCGCCAGCAGCCATAATCAGGGGCCTGGAAACACCATATATTTT | CASSHNQGPGNTIYF
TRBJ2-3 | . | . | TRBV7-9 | TGTGCCAGCAGCTTGACCGGGAGTCCGGCAGATACGCAGTATTTT | CASSLTGSPADTQYF
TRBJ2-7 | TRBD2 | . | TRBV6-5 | TGTGCCAGCAGTAGAAGCGGGGGGACCGCGGACGAGCAGTACTTC | CASSRSGGTADEQYF
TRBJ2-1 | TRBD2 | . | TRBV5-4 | TGTGCCAGCAGCTTGGGAGGGACTAGCTCTTGGAATGAGCAGTTCTTC | CASSLGGTSSWNEQFF
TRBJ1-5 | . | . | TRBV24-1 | TGTGCCACCAGTGAACGAGTGAATCAGCCCCAGCATTTT | CATSERVNQPQHF
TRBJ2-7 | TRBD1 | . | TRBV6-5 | TGTGCCAGCAGTTCCAGGACAGGGGGCCCCTACGAGCAGTACTTC | CASSSRTGGPYEQYF
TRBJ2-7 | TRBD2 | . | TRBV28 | TGTGCCAGCAGTTTGGGAGGGCTCTACGAGCAGTACTTC | CASSLGGLYEQYF
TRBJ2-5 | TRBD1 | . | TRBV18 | TGTGCCAGCTCACCACAACGGCAGGGGGCCGGGGAGACCCAGTACTTC | CASSPQRQGAGETQYF
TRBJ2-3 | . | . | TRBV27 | TGTGCCAGCAGTTTAGGGCAGCTCACAGATACGCAGTATTTT | CASSLGQLTDTQYF
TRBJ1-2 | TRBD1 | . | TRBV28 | TGTGCCACCTCGGGACAGGGGAACTATGGCTACACCTTC | CATSGQGNYGYTF
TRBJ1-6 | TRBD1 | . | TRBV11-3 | TGTGCCAGCAGCTTGACGGGACAGCCTAATTCACCCCTCCACTTT | CASSLTGQPNSPLHF
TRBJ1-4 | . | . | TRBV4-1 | TGCGCCAGCAGCCTAGGTGGGGCAGCGAATGAAAAACTGTTTTTT | CASSLGGAANEKLFF
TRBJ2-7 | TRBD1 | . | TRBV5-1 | TGCGCCAGCAGCTTCACCGGGACAGCCTACGAGCAGTACTTC | CASSFTGTAYEQYF
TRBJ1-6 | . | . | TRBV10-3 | TGTGCCATCAGTGACAGGGATTCACCCCTCCACTTT | CAISDRDSPLHF
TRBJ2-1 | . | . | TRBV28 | TGTGCCAGCAGTAGCGGAGGGGCCTACAATGAGCAGTTCTTC | CASSSGGAYNEQFF